The TCR beta chain under discussion was sequenced for a study of shared clonotypes between healthy human individuals (dated by TCRdb to 2018 to 2021). Describing the broader study: A few men and a couple of women, aged 18 to 49 years, made up the cohort. For each donor, CD4 naive and CD4 memory were each run on three plates, CD8 naive on two plates, and CD8 memory on one plate. The study deeply sequenced blood TCR repertoires of about 5 healthy adults to estimate repertoire size and the extent of clonotype sharing between individuals. To increase sequencing depth and limit assay-specific biases, TCR repertoire library preparation and sequencing were carried out by different laboratories using diverse techniques. Per donor, leukapheresis produced somewhere between about 0.94 and 8.9 billion PBMCs.

CD8 naive samples consisted of CD45RO-negative cells that were positively selected for CCR7, yielding a CD45RA+CCR7+ population without TemRA cells. Donors were healthy HIV-negative adults with no recently reported acute infections or vaccinations. Every donor was a Caucasian adult residing in Nashville, Tennessee, USA. After blood collection by leukapheresis, PBMCs were isolated using Ficoll-Histopaque density gradient centrifugation and then cryopreserved in the vapor phase of liquid nitrogen. Purity and quantity of every magnetically sorted T cell population were checked by analytical flow cytometry. From each sorted fraction, genomic DNA was isolated and quantified by UV absorbance on a Nanodrop 2000c. V lost 0 bases and J lost 4 bases, and the count of bases not matched to a germline gene is 6. Reading from cysteine to phenylalanine, the CDR3 counts 16 amino acids. The sequence is cut down to CDR3 DNA, 48 bases in frame from base 1. CDR1 and CDR2 (SGHNT, YYREEE) derive from the germline V gene (reference sequence).

Using the deep immunoSEQ assay, TCR CDR3 regions were amplified from genomic DNA by multiplex PCR. Extracted genomic DNA from each cell subset was distributed evenly across all wells of several immunoSEQ 96-well plates, and each plate was treated as a replicate. Each replicate PCR for sorted subsets received around 210 ng genomic DNA, equal to tens of thousands of T cell genomes. The purified libraries were quantified using a Qubit 3.0 fluorometer, sized with a Bioanalyzer 2100, and then quantified again using the KAPA Library Quantification kit. A separate single-read 150-cycle Illumina NextSeq 550 flow cell was used to sequence each immunoSEQ 96-well plate. The study's own analysis went as follows. Because the immunoSEQ output held only junctional sequences and lacked quality scores, the filtering could not match the filtering applied to full-length reads. Sequences were annotated with PyIR, a Python wrapper for IgBLAST v1.9, using IMGT germline references to assign V/J genes and CDR3. Reads were removed for weak V/J assignments (E-value above 1e-6), missing CDR3, stop codons, out-of-frame junctions, or ambiguous translated residues. V3J clonotypes were defined by identical inferred V gene, J gene, and CDR3 amino acid sequence. Percentage overlap between repertoires was calculated by dividing the number of shared unique clonotypes by the size of the smaller repertoire. RTK rarefaction, the Chao1 estimator, and Recon v2.1 estimates of unobserved clonotypes were used to assess repertoire richness. OLGA was used to compute generation probabilities for all TCRbeta clonotypes that the gDNA method yielded from a handful of donors. TCRdb obtained this table from immuneACCESS and retained in-frame rearrangements with V and J assigned. These tables miss some clones; where compared with another copy, unresolved V genes account for less than half of the shortfall, and the remainder is unexplained. V and J calls and clone size are given by that table; D and trimming were obtained from the DNA. This sample lists about 2 million clones; roughly 95% were detected once. In total, the top ten clones hold roughly 1% of the sample.

Beyond this particular receptor, the publication reports: Based on pairwise subsampling, the degree of clonotype sharing among donors was expected to be affected by sequencing depth. Because the study included a small number of donors, the genetic and exposure-history diversity represented was limited. Naive subsets generally had larger estimated clonotype richness than memory subsets. Clonotypes shared by all four sorted-subset donors showed higher generation probabilities than non-shared clonotypes. Sampling was limited to blood, and TCR repertoires in tissue likely differ from TCR repertoires in blood. Sharing across four donors was observed for approximately 5% of naive CD4, under 4% of naive CD8, 2.3% of memory CD4, and about 0.38% of memory CD8 clonotypes. Even with the large sequencing depth, rarefaction of the sorted-subset datasets indicated that sequencing was incomplete.

For this clone: The target of this receptor is not known. Base qualities are not at hand, and no much larger clone is one base apart.

The sequence is built from TRBV5-4 and TRBJ2-3, and 9 junction bases match TRBD2. The receptor's source is a man aged 18 to 35 in good health. Material: naive CD8+ T cells sorted from blood. This specimen's cell subset or site label, interpreted: CD45RA+CCR7+. Here is the DNA: TGTGCCAGCAGCTTGGGGTTAGCGGGAGTGGCAGATACGCAGTATTTT. Translated, it gives CASSLGLAGVADTQYF.